The rows below give T cell receptor beta chains drawn from one sample of a study of T cell responses to AZD1222 COVID-19 vaccine. Data came from immunoSEQ multiplex PCR; TCRdb stores just in-frame clones and leaves some out. Seen here are 150,000 to 200,000 clones, 85% to 95% observed once, and the top ten hold approximately 1.5%. The source material was peripheral blood, sampled on day 0 of AZD1222 vaccination. Receptors were obtained from an adult in good health. The CDR3 runs from the conserved cysteine through the conserved F or W. D genes are given only for firm matches. Some rows have no size entry. The others give once, few or many, or a class for an expanded clone.

d_gene,v_gene,abundance,j_gene,CDR3nt,CDR3aa
TRBD1,TRBV10-2,once,TRBJ1-6,TGCGCCAGCAGTGAGTCTTCAGGGGGCTTGGCACCCCTCCACTTT,CASSESSGGLAPLHF
TRBD2,TRBV4-2,.,TRBJ2-7,TGTGCCAGCAGCCAAGGGGACGCGGGAGGCCCGTATAACGAGCAGTACTTC,CASSQGDAGGPYNEQYF
.,TRBV9,few,TRBJ2-7,TGTGCCAGCAGCGTAGCGGACAGTCTCTCCTACGAGCAGTACTTC,CASSVADSLSYEQYF
.,TRBV2,.,TRBJ2-6,TGTGCCAGCAGGCAGGGGTCTGGGGCCAACGTCCTGACTTTC,CASRQGSGANVLTF
TRBD2,TRBV30,.,TRBJ2-7,TGTGCCTGGAGTGGAGCGGGAGGGCGGTACGAGCAGTACTTC,CAWSGAGGRYEQYF
.,TRBV15,.,TRBJ2-2,TGTGCCACCAGCAGAGAGGCATTGAACACCGGGGAGCTGTTTTTT,CATSREALNTGELFF
TRBD1,TRBV7-3,once,TRBJ2-2,TGTGCCAGCAGCTCGACAGGGAGTGGGGTCACCGGGGAGCTGTTTTTT,CASSSTGSGVTGELFF
.,TRBV11-1,.,TRBJ1-1,TGTGCCAGCAGCTTGTACTCCGTCGGGGGAACTGAAGCTTTCTTT,CASSLYSVGGTEAFF
.,TRBV2,.,TRBJ1-6,TGTGCCAGCCGCTTGGGCACAGTTAATTCACCCCTCCACTTT,CASRLGTVNSPLHF
TRBD2,TRBV18,.,TRBJ2-7,TGTGCCAGCTCACCACCCCTAGCGGCCTCCTACGAGCAGTACTTC,CASSPPLAASYEQYF
.,TRBV5-1,.,TRBJ1-2,TGCGCCAGCAGCTTGGATGGGGGTTTAGGGTATGGCTACACCTTC,CASSLDGGLGYGYTF